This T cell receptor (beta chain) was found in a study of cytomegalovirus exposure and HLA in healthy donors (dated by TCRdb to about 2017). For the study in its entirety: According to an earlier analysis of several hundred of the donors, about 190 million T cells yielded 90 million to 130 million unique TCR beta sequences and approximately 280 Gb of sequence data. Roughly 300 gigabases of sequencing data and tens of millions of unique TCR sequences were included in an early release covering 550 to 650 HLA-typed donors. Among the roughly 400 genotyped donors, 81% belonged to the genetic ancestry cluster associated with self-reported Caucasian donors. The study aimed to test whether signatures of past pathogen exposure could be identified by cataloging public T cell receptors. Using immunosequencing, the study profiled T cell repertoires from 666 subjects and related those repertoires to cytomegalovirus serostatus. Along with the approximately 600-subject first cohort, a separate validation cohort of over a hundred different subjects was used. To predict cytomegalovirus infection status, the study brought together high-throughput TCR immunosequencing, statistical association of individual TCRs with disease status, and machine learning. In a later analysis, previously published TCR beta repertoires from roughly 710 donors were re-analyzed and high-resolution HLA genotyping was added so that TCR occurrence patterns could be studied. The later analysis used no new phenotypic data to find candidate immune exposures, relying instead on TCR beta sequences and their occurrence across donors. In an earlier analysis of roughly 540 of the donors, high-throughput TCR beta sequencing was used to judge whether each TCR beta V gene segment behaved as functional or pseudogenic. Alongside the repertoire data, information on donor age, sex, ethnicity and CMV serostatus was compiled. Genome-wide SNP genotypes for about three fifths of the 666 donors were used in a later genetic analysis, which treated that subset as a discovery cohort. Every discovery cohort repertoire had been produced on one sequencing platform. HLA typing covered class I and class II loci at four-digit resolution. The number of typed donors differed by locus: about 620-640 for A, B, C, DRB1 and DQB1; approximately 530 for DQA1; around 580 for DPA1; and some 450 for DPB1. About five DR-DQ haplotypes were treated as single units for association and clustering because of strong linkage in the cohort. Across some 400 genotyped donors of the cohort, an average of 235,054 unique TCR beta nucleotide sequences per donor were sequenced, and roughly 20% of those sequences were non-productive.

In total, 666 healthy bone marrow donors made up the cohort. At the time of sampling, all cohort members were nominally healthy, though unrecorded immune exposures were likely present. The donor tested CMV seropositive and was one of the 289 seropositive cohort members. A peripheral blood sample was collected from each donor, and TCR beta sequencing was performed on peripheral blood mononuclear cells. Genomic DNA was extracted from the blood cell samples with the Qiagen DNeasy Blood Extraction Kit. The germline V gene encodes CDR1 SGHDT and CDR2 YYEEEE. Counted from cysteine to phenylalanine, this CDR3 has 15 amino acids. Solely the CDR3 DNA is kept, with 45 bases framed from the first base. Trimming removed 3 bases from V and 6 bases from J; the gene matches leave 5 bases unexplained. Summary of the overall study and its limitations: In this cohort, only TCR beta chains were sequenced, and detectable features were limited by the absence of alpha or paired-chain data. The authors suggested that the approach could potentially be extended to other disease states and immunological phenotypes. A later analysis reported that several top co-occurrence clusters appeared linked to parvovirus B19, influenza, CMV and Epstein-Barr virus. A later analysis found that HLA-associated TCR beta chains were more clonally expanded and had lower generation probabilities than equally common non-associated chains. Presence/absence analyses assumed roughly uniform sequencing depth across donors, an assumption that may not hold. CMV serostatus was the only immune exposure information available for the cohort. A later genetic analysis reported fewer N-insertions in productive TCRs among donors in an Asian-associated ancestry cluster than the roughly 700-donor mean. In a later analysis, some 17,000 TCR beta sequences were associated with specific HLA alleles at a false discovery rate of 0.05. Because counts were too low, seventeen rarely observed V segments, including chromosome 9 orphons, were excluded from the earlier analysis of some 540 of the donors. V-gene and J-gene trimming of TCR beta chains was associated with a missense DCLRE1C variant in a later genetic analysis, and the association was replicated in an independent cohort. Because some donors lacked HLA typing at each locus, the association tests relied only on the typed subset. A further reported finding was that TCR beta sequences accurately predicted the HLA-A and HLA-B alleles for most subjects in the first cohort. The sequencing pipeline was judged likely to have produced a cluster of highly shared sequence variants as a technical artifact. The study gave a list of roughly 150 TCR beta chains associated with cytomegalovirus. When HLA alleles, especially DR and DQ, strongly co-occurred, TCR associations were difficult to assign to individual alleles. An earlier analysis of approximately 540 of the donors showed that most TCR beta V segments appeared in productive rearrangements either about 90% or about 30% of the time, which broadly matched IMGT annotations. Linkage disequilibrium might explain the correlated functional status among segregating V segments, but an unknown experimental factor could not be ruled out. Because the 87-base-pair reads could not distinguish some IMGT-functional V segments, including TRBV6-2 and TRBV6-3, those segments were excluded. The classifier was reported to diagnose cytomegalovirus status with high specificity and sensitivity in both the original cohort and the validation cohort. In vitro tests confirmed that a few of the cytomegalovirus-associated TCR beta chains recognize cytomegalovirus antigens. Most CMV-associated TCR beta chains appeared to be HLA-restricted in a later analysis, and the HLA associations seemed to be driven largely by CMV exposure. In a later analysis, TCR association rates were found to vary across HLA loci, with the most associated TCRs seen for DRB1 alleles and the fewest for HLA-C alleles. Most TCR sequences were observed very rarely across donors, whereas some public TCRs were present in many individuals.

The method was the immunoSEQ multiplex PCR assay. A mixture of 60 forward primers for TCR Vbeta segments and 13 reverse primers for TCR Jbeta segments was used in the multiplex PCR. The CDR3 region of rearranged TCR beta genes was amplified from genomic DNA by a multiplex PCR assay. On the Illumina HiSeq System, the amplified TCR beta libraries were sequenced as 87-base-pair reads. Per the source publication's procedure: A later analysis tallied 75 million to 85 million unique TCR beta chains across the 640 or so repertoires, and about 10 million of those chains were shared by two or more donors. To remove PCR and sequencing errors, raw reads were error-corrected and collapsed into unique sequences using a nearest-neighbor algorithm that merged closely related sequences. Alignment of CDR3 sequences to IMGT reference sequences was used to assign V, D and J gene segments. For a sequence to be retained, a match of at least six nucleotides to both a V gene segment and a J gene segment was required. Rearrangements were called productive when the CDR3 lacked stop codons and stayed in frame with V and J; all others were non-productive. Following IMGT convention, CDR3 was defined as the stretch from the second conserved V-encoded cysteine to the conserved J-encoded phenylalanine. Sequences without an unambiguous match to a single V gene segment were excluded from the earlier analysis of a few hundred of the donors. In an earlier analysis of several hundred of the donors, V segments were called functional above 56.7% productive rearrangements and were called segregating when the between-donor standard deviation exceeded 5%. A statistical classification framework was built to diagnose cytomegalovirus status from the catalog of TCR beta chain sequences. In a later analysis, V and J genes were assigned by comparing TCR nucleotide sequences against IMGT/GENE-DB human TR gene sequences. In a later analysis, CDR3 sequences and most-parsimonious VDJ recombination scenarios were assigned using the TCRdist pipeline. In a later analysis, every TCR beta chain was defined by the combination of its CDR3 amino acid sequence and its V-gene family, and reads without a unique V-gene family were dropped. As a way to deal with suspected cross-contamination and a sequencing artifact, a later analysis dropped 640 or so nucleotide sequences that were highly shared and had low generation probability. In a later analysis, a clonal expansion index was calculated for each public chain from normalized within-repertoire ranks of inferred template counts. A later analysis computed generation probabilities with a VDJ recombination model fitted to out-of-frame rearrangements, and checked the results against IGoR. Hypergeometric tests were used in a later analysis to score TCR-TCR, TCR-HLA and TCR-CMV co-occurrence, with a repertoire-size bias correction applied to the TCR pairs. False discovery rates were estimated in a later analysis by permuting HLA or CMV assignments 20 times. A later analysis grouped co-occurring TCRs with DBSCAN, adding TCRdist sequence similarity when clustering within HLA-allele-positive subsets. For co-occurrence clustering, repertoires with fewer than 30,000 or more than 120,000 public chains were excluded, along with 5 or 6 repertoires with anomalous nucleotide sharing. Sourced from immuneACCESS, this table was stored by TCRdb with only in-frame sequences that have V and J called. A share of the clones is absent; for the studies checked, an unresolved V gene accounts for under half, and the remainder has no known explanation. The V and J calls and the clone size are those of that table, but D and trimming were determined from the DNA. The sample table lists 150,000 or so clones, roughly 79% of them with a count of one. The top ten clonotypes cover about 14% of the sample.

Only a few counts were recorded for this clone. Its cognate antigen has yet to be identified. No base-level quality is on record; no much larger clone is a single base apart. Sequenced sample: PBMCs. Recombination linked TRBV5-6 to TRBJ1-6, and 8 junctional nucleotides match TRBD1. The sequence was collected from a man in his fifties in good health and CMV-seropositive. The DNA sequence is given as TGTGCCAGCAGCTCGATACAGGGGGTTAATTCACCCCTCCACTTT. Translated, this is CASSSIQGVNSPLHF.